These 24 T cell receptor beta chains share one sample of origin, sequenced in a study of Graves' ophthalmopathy and Graves' hyperthyroidism (dated by TCRdb to 2016 to 2019). TCRdb shows the sequencer as Illumina HiSeq 2000. For repertoire sequencing, TCR beta CDR3 regions were amplified from RNA transcripts. The first round of RT-PCR was done with HTBI primers and the Qiagen OneStep RT-PCR kit, and was followed by a second round of multiplex PCR, then size selection and purification. TCRdb redid the processing of the public reads, applying fastp at Q25 and MiXCR, and retained in-frame beta chains. CDR3 protein sequences are deduplicated, and each keeps its most common genes and DNA. This sample lists 500,000 to 600,000 distinct CDR3 sequences; about 35% were detected once. The ten largest make up about 4.1% of the sample. Sequencing used peripheral blood or thyroid tissue (not recorded which). The receptors shown here come from an adult man with Graves' hyperthyroidism.

To note about this clonotype: Compared with germline, one end of the junction differs, possibly owing to a read error. The rearrangement joins TRBV20-1 to TRBJ2-5; 7 nucleotides line up with TRBD2. This CDR3 is 8 amino acids long. Per the germline V gene, CDR1 is DFQATT and CDR2 is SNEGSKA (reference sequence). CDR3 sequence reads: CSGEGQNF. In DNA form, the CDR3 reads TGCAGTGGGGAGGGTCAGAACTTC.

About this clonotype itself: The conserved closing phenylalanine or tryptophan is absent in this CDR3, likely reflecting a read error. The DNA is left out, because the CDR3 cannot be placed on it with certainty; the CDR3 is given as TCRdb lists it. The chain recombines TRBV7-9 with TRBJ2-6; no check of the table's D call, TRBD2, against the DNA was made. The V gene's germline CDR1 is SEHNR and CDR2 FQNEAQ (reference sequence). The CDR3 is 8 residues long, counting both termini. The CDR3 loop reads CASSSWAS.

The chain joins TRBV28 to TRBJ1-5; D is possibly TRBD1 (6 bases). V shed 5 bases and J shed 5 bases, with 10 bases lying between them. This CDR3 contains 13 residues. In germline, CDR1 is MDHEN, CDR2 SYDVKM. The CDR3 DNA reads as TGTGCCAGCAGTACAACAGGGTATCAGCCCCAGCATTTT. This translates into CASSTTGYQPQHF.

This chain joins TRBV2 and TRBJ1-6; perhaps TRBD1 as D (5 bases). This CDR3 contains 17 residues. V was clipped by 4 bases and J by 6 bases, with 19 bases between them. CDR1 SNHLY and CDR2 FYNNEI come from the germline V gene. CDR3 DNA sequence: TGTGCCAGCAGTGCTAGGAAGGGGCCCGTCGGTAATTCACCCCTCCACTTT. Translating gives CASSARKGPVGNSPLHF.

In regard to this clonotype: An end of the junction differs from the germline gene, which may be a read error. The chain employs TRBV9 and TRBJ1-2, with a possible D match to TRBD1 (5 bases). Germline CDR1 and CDR2: SGDLS and YYNGEE. The CDR3 is made up of 14 amino acids. The CDR3 coding sequence is TGTGCCAGCAACGTAGTTGGGGCAGGGAGAGGCTACACCTTC. It yields the protein CASNVVGAGRGYTF.

The chain combines TRBV7-9 with TRBJ1-5, with 11 bases aligning to TRBD1. Germline CDR1 is SEHNR and CDR2 is FQNEAQ (reference sequence). The CDR3 spans 14 residues. J gave up 14 bases and V 4 bases, and 10 bases lay outside the gene matches. CDR3 DNA: TGTGCCAGCAGCTCCAGGACAGGGGGCGCCTACGAGCATTTT. It specifies CASSSRTGGAYEHF.

The table lists this clonotype with many counts. The chain employs TRBV2 and TRBJ2-7; 8 bases align to TRBD2. This CDR3 is built from 16 residues. The J segment lost 5 bases and the V segment lost 4 bases, leaving 13 bases of the junction unmatched. Per germline, CDR1 SNHLY and CDR2 FYNNEI. Here the CDR3 DNA reads TGTGCCAGCAGTGGGTCCCGAGCGGGAGCAGGCGACGAGCAGTACTTC. This sequence encodes CASSGSRAGAGDEQYF.

In its sample, this clonotype was seen a few times. The chain employs TRBV2 and TRBJ1-2; D uncertain. Trimming cost V 0 bases and J 5 bases, with 16 bases left between them. This CDR3 is built from 16 residues. Germline assignment: CDR1 SNHLY and CDR2 FYNNEI. The CDR3 region is CASSEAEVLVGYGYTF. DNA for the CDR3: TGTGCCAGCAGTGAAGCGGAGGTCCTGGTTGGGTATGGCTACACCTTC.

The chain combines TRBV2 with TRBJ2-2, with D unclear. The length of the CDR3 is 12 residues. With 6 bases removed from V and 9 bases from J, the gap between germline ends came to 11 bases. CDR1 and CDR2 (germline): SNHLY, FYNNEI. The CDR3 loop is CASSPRTRELFF. In DNA, the CDR3 is TGTGCCAGCAGCCCAAGGACCAGGGAGCTGTTTTTT.

This clonotype was seen ten or more times. The rearrangement uses TRBV28 and TRBJ2-7; D may be TRBD1 (7 bases). The ends were cut back, 5 bases at V and 6 bases at J, with 23 bases in the middle. CDR1 MDHEN and CDR2 SYDVKM come from the germline V gene. The CDR3 length is 16 residues. The CDR3 reads CASSPTGDSSLAEQYF. The CDR3 DNA is TGTGCCAGCAGTCCCACAGGGGACTCCTCGCTTGCCGAGCAGTACTTC. The full variable domain, its missing parts supplied by reference TRBV28 and TRBJ2-7, is DVKVTQSSRYLVKRTGEKVFLECVQDMDHENMFWYRQDPGLGLRLIYFSYDVKMKEKGDIPEGYSVSREKKERFSLILESASTNQTSMYLCASSPTGDSSLAEQYFGPGTRLTVT.

This clonotype occurred many times. The chain employs TRBV4-1 and TRBJ1-1, with TRBD1 as a possible D gene (6 bases). V dropped 2 bases and J dropped 0 bases, with 13 bases sitting between them. Germline CDR1 MGHRA, CDR2 YSYEKL. CDR3 length equals 16 residues. The CDR3 DNA reads TGCGCCAGCAGCCAACGACAGGCCGTCATGAACACTGAAGCTTTCTTT. Translated, it gives CASSQRQAVMNTEAFF.

This clonotype has ten or more counts. V usage is TRBV7-9 and J usage is TRBJ2-5; D is undetermined. Trimming shortened V by 4 bases and J by 4 bases, and 7 bases separated the two germline ends. Germline V gives CDR1 SEHNR, CDR2 FQNEAQ (reference sequence). CDR3 length: 12 amino acids. The CDR3 DNA reads TGTGCCAGCAGCTCCGGCTCAGAGACCCAGTACTTC. This sequence encodes CASSSGSETQYF.

This rearrangement joins TRBV5-1 to TRBJ2-7; 13 bases line up with TRBD2. Gene TRBJ2-1 matches the end of the DNA better, so the J call may be wrong. Germline CDR1 SGHRS, CDR2 YFSETQ. This CDR3 is built from 15 residues. The CDR3 region is CASSITSGRAYEQFF. The CDR3 DNA reads as TGCGCCAGCAGCATCACTAGCGGGAGGGCCTATGAGCAGTTCTTC.

In the case of this clonotype: Because it lacks the conserved phenylalanine or tryptophan at the end, this CDR3 is likely a read error. This chain joins TRBV15 and TRBJ1-1; D is unresolved. In germline, CDR1 is LNHNV, CDR2 YYDKDF (reference sequence). CDR3 length: 14 amino acids. CDR3 DNA sequence: TGTGCCACCAGCAGAGACCTAACGAACTCTGAAGCTTTCCTT. It translates to CATSRDLTNSEAFL.

This rearrangement joins TRBV29-1 to TRBJ2-7, with 7 bases lining up with TRBD2. This CDR3 is built from 12 residues. J was trimmed by 3 bases and V by 6 bases; bases with no gene match: 5. The germline V gene encodes CDR1 SQVTM and CDR2 ANQGSEA. The CDR3 spells CSVIGGGYEQYF. In DNA form, the CDR3 reads TGCAGCGTAATTGGGGGGGGCTACGAGCAGTACTTC.

A note on this clonotype: At one end the junction does not follow the germline gene, possibly because of a read error. V gene TRBV5-4 combines with J gene TRBJ2-5; tentative D call: TRBD2 (6 bases). The CDR3 runs to 15 residues. Looked up from germline, CDR1 is SGHNT and CDR2 is YYREEE (reference sequence). CDR3 sequence (DNA): TGCGCCAGCAGCCCCACGGGACTGGGGAAAGAGACCCAGTACTTC. This encodes CASSPTGLGKETQYF.

This clonotype was counted ten times or more. The V gene is TRBV11-2, the J gene TRBJ2-7, with TRBD1 identical over 10 bases. The germline V gene encodes CDR1 SGHAT and CDR2 FQNNGV. The CDR3 runs 15 residues. The V segment lost 4 bases and the J segment 4 bases; nucleotides outside the gene matches: 7. CDR3 sequence reads: CASSSPRQGAYEQYF. The DNA of the CDR3 is TGTGCCAGCAGCTCGCCCCGACAGGGGGCTTACGAGCAGTACTTC.

This clonotype was found a few times. The V call is TRBV27, the J call TRBJ2-7, with D uncertain. Trimming took off 3 bases at V and 0 bases at J, with 6 bases between the two ends. CDR1 and CDR2 (germline): MNHEY, SMNVEV (reference sequence). The CDR3 runs 13 residues. As DNA, the CDR3 is TGTGCCAGCAGTTTCACAGCCTCCTACGAGCAGTACTTC. It translates to CASSFTASYEQYF.

This clonotype was found many times. This rearrangement joins TRBV2 to TRBJ2-7; 13 nucleotides match TRBD2. V trimming: 4 bases; J trimming: 3 bases; junction bases outside the gene matches: 9. The CDR3 contains 17 residues. Germline CDR1 SNHLY, CDR2 FYNNEI. This CDR3 reads CASSAALLAGGIYEQYF. The DNA of the CDR3 is TGTGCCAGCAGTGCAGCTTTACTAGCGGGGGGGATCTACGAGCAGTACTTC.

The chain has TRBV7-3 and TRBJ2-5, with a weak D call TRBD1 (6 bases). The CDR3 spans 16 residues. Germline V CDR1 and CDR2: SGHTA, FQGTGA. V lost 2 bases and J 5 bases, leaving 18 bases between the germline ends. The CDR3 spells CASSLGQGRMLETQYF. CDR3 coding DNA: TGTGCCAGCAGCTTAGGGCAGGGGCGGATGTTGGAGACCCAGTACTTC. Filled out from reference TRBV7-3 and TRBJ2-5, the complete variable domain reads GAGVSQTPSNKVTEKGKYVELRCDPISGHTALYWYRQSLGQGPEFLIYFQGTGAADDSGLPNDRFFAVRPEGSVSTLKIQRTERGDSAVYLCASSLGQGRMLETQYFGPGTRLLVL.

This clonotype was detected a few times. This chain links TRBV27 with TRBJ2-7, with a tentative D call TRBD1 (6 bases). Germline V CDR1 and CDR2: MNHEY, SMNVEV (reference sequence). CDR3 length: 14 amino acids. V shed 4 bases and J shed 2 bases, with 12 bases lying between them. CDR3 nucleotides: TGTGCCAGCAGTTCTTCAGGGGACCCCTACGAGCAGTACTTC. It translates to CASSSSGDPYEQYF.

This clonotype was found many times. The chain is built from TRBV19 and TRBJ1-5, with unresolved D. The CDR3 loop spans 13 amino acids. Germline V gene data show CDR1 as LNHDA and CDR2 as SQIVND (reference sequence). The V end was cut by 1 base, the J end by 4 bases, with 5 bases between. CDR3 nucleotides: TGTGCCAGTAGTATAGTGGGGAATCAGCCCCAGCATTTT. Translating it yields CASSIVGNQPQHF.

Points on this clonotype: An end of the junction differs from the germline gene, which may be a read error. V gene TRBV9 combines with J gene TRBJ2-5; D uncertain. CDR3 length: 13 amino acids. The germline CDR1 and CDR2 sequences are SGDLS and YYNGEE. DNA of the CDR3: TGTGCCAGCAGCGGGTCGGGCCAAGAGACCCGGTACTTC. It encodes CASSGSGQETRYF.

This chain connects TRBV27 to TRBJ1-5; a weak D match, TRBD1 (5 bases). With 2 bases removed from V and 5 bases from J, the gap between germline ends came to 7 bases. The CDR3 contains 13 residues. Germline V gene sequence: CDR1 MNHEY, CDR2 SMNVEV (reference sequence). This chain's CDR3 is CASSLRTYQPQHF. In DNA form, the CDR3 reads TGTGCCAGCAGTTTAAGGACATATCAGCCCCAGCATTTT.